This TCR beta chain originates from a study of shared clonotypes between healthy human individuals. Cells designated naive CD8 were CD45RO-negative and were positively selected for CCR7, with terminally differentiated effector memory CD45RA+ cells excluded. Remarks on this clone: Its antigen is unidentified. This CDR3 is also generated by other DNA sequences in the sample.

V was shortened by 3 bases and J by 3 bases, with 12 bases between the two germline ends. The CDR3 runs to 14 residues. CDR1 and CDR2 (germline): LNHDA, SQIVND (reference sequence). Broader study findings: Investigators collected only blood, and repertoires in tissues likely differ. Non-shared clonotypes displayed generation probabilities falling below those of clonotypes present in all four donors.

The assay was immunoSEQ multiplex PCR, and TCRdb's table has in-frame clones only and misses some. The data show about 2 million clones, about 95% seen once. Sequenced sample: naive CD8+ T cells sorted from blood. This chain joins TRBV19 and TRBJ2-7, with TRBD2 as a possible D gene (6 bases). The source is a man aged 18 to 29 in good health. CDR3 DNA sequence: TGTGCCAGTAGTATCGGGGGACGGAGCTACGAGCAGTACTTC. As protein: CASSIGGRSYEQYF.